Listed below are T cell receptor beta chains from one sample, sequenced in a study of blood T cell repertoires in COVID-19. The table came from immunoSEQ multiplex PCR; TCRdb's copy has only in-frame clones and leaves some out. The sample shows about 100,000 clones, approximately 93% of them seen only once. Material: peripheral blood. All receptors derive from a man aged 50 to 60 with active COVID-19. The CDR3 runs from the conserved cysteine through the conserved F or W. The D gene is left open where the match is weak. The size of a clone is reported for some rows only, either as once, few or many, or as a class for expanded clones.

CDR3 DNA,CDR3 protein,D gene,V gene,J gene,clone size
TGTGCCAGTAGTACCCTAGAGGGTTCTTCATATGGCTACACCTTC,CASSTLEGSSYGYTF,NA,TRBV19,TRBJ1-2,NA
TGTGCCACCCAGAGTGCCGGAGGTAGTAATGAGCAGTTCTTC,CATQSAGGSNEQFF,NA,TRBV24-1,TRBJ2-1,NA
TGTGCCAGCAGTTCCTTCTTACGGGGGGAGACCCAGTACTTC,CASSSFLRGETQYF,NA,TRBV6-5,TRBJ2-5,NA
TGTGCCAGCAGCCCGACTAATGAAAAACTGTTTTTT,CASSPTNEKLFF,NA,TRBV3-1/TRBV3-2,TRBJ1-4,NA
TGTGCCAGCAGTTATTCGAGCGGGACTGGTACAGATACGCAGTATTTT,CASSYSSGTGTDTQYF,TRBD2,TRBV6-5,TRBJ2-3,NA
TGTGCCACCAGTGACCAGGCGGGAGGAGGTGGAGATACGCAGTATTTT,CATSDQAGGGGDTQYF,TRBD2,TRBV24-1,TRBJ2-3,NA
TGTGCCAGTAGTATAGAGGTGGCAGGTAGTGTCTACAATGAGCAGTTCTTC,CASSIEVAGSVYNEQFF,NA,TRBV19,TRBJ2-1,NA
TGCGCCAGCAGCCCAACCGGGACAGGGGCCACTGAAGCTTTCTTT,CASSPTGTGATEAFF,TRBD1,TRBV4-1,TRBJ1-1,NA
TGTGCCAGCAGGCCCTCGGGACAGGCGTCCTACGAGCAGTACTTC,CASRPSGQASYEQYF,TRBD1,TRBV27,TRBJ2-7,NA
TGTGCCAGCAGCCCAACTAGCGGGAGCACAGATACGCAGTATTTT,CASSPTSGSTDTQYF,TRBD2,TRBV3-1/TRBV3-2,TRBJ2-3,NA
TGTGCCAGTAGTCCCCAAGCGGGAAGGGTCACAGATACGCAGTATTTT,CASSPQAGRVTDTQYF,TRBD2,TRBV19,TRBJ2-3,NA
TGTGCCAGCAGTTCCAACACAGATACGCAGTATTTT,CASSSNTDTQYF,NA,TRBV7-8,TRBJ2-3,NA
TGTGCCAGCTCACCGAGACAGGGTGGATCTGGGGCCAACGTCCTGACTTTC,CASSPRQGGSGANVLTF,TRBD1,TRBV18,TRBJ2-6,NA
TGTGCCAGCACCCGGGACAGGGCGTCACCCCTCCACTTT,CASTRDRASPLHF,TRBD1,TRBV11-2,TRBJ1-6,NA
TGTGCCAGCAGCTTGCGACAGGGGATAGAGACTGAAGCTTTCTTT,CASSLRQGIETEAFF,TRBD1,TRBV7-2,TRBJ1-1,once
TGTGCCAGCAGTGGTTTATTGCCGAGGAGGACTAGCGGGATCGGGGAGCTGTTTTTT,CASSGLLPRRTSGIGELFF,TRBD2,TRBV6-2/TRBV6-3,TRBJ2-2,NA